What follows are 26 T cell receptor beta chains derived from one specimen sequenced in a study of cytomegalovirus exposure and HLA in healthy donors. It was with 60 Vbeta and 13 Jbeta primers that the PCR ran. Method: immunoSEQ multiplex PCR; TCRdb's copy keeps in-frame clones and lacks some. This sample yields 110,000 or so clones, of which under 80% are seen a single time; around 4.2% belongs to the top ten. Sequencing was performed on PBMCs. The receptor source for this set is a woman in her 40s in good health and CMV-seropositive.

The chain employs TRBV7-8 and TRBJ1-5; no clear D gene. Trimming took 1 base from V and 0 from J, leaving 13 bases between them. The CDR3 loop spans 17 amino acids. Germline V lookup: CDR1 SGHVS, CDR2 FQNEAQ. The CDR3 DNA is TGTGCCAGCAGCTTAGAAGTAATCGGGTATAGCAATCAGCCCCAGCATTTT. It encodes CASSLEVIGYSNQPQHF.

This clone was observed a few times. The chain joins TRBV7-2 to TRBJ1-2, with a weak D call TRBD1 (5 bases). Per the germline V gene, CDR1 is SGHTA and CDR2 is FQGNSA. Trimming left V 5 bases short and J 2 bases short, with 9 bases between. The CDR3 covers 13 residues. The CDR3 here is CASSNRQNYGYTF. CDR3 coding DNA: TGTGCCAGCAGCAACAGACAGAACTATGGCTACACCTTC.

The CDR3 DNA reads TGTGCCAGCAGCTGGACTAGGGGGGGTTGGGAAGCTTTCTTT. It encodes CASSWTRGGWEAFF. V and J are TRBV11-2 and TRBJ1-1; D is possibly TRBD1 (6 bases). In germline, CDR1 is SGHAT, CDR2 FQNNGV. Between the trimmed V and J ends, which lost 4 bases and 8 bases, there was a span of 17 bases. The CDR3 runs to 14 residues.

Comments on this clone: At one end, the junction sequence differs from germline, possibly due to a read error. The chain employs TRBV7-9 and TRBJ1-1, with 7 bases aligning to TRBD1. The CDR3 totals 19 residues. CDR1 and CDR2 from the germline V gene are SEHNR and FQNEAQ (reference sequence). CDR3 sequence: CSSSLVRGTVYEHVTEAFF. The CDR3 DNA reads TGTTCCAGCAGCTTAGTTCGGGGGACAGTATACGAACACGTCACTGAAGCTTTCTTT.

This clone showed up just a few times. J is TRBJ1-2 and V is TRBV6-1; TRBD1 matches at 7 bases. The CDR3 is 15 residues long. Trimming took 6 bases from V and 4 from J; bases not matched to a gene: 11. Germline V gene data show CDR1 as MNHNS and CDR2 as SASEGT. The DNA for the CDR3 is TGTGCCAGCAGCTTGGGACAGCCTTTGTTCTATGGCTACACCTTC. The encoded protein is CASSLGQPLFYGYTF.

This clone was recorded only once. The J gene is TRBJ2-3, the V gene TRBV7-9; maybe TRBD2 (5 bases). Germline V lookup: CDR1 SEHNR, CDR2 FQNEAQ (reference sequence). V lost 5 bases, J lost 3 bases, and 9 bases lay in between. This CDR3 is built from 13 residues. The DNA for the CDR3 is TGTGCCAGCAGCCCTCGACTAACAGATACGCAGTATTTT. Translated: CASSPRLTDTQYF. The full variable domain, its missing parts supplied by reference TRBV7-9 and TRBJ2-3, is DTGVSQNPRHKITKRGQNVTFRCDPISEHNRLYWYRQTLGQGPEFLTYFQNEAQLEKSRLLSDRFSAERPKGSFSTLEIQRTEQGDSAMYLCASSPRLTDTQYFGPGTRLTVL.

The rearrangement joins TRBV19 to TRBJ2-1; 8 nucleotides match TRBD1. This CDR3 contains 16 residues. Germline V gives CDR1 LNHDA, CDR2 SQIVND (reference sequence). With V trimmed by 4 bases and J by 2 bases, 7 bases remained unmatched. The CDR3 sequence: CASSTSGQATYNEQFF. In nucleotides, the CDR3 is TGTGCCAGTAGTACCTCGGGACAGGCAACCTACAATGAGCAGTTCTTC.

The CDR3 spells CASSRTQYQETQYF. CDR3 DNA: TGCGCCAGCAGCCGGACACAGTATCAAGAGACCCAGTACTTC. The V call is TRBV4-1, the J call TRBJ2-5, with D maybe TRBD1 (5 bases). V was cut by 4 bases and J by 2 bases, with 11 bases left in between. Germline V gives CDR1 MGHRA, CDR2 YSYEKL. The CDR3 has 14 residues.

CDR3 amino acids: CAWSDTGSGRRYEQYF. In nucleotides, the CDR3 is TGTGCCTGGAGTGATACGGGTAGCGGGAGGAGATACGAGCAGTACTTC. V and J are TRBV30 and TRBJ2-7, with 10 bases that match TRBD2. Germline assignment: CDR1 GTSNPN and CDR2 SVGIG (reference sequence). Losses at the gene ends were 1 base for V and 4 bases for J; bases not matched to a gene: 10. The CDR3 is made up of 16 amino acids.

In the case of this clone: An end of the junction does not agree with germline; a read error may underlie this. The V gene is TRBV12-5, the J gene TRBJ2-1; a weak D match, TRBD1 (6 bases). The CDR3 sequence is 15 residues long. Looked up from germline, CDR1 is LGHNT and CDR2 is FRNRAP. CDR3 coding DNA: TGTGCTAGTGGTTTGGTGCAGGGGAACTTTTATGAGCAGCTCTTC. It codes for CASGLVQGNFYEQLF.

The chain recombines TRBV7-3 with TRBJ2-1, with a weak D call TRBD2 (6 bases). Germline lookup yields CDR1 SGHTA and CDR2 FQGTGA. V lost 0 bases to trimming and J lost 3 bases, with 12 bases between them. This CDR3 region has 16 residues. CDR3 protein: CASSLTAGPFYNEQFF. The CDR3 nucleotides are TGTGCCAGCAGCTTAACTGCGGGGCCATTCTACAATGAGCAGTTCTTC.

This clone was seen a handful of times. This sequence joins TRBV5-4 and TRBJ1-2; D might be TRBD1 (5 bases). The germline V and J ends were trimmed by 0 bases and 8 bases, with 11 bases remaining between them. The germline CDR1 and CDR2 sequences are SGHNT and YYREEE (reference sequence). The CDR3 totals 13 residues. The CDR3 nucleotides are TGTGCCAGCAGCTTGGTAGGGGTCGGGGGCTACACCTTC. Amino acids: CASSLVGVGGYTF.

This chain connects TRBV5-4 to TRBJ2-7; 10 positions agree with TRBD2. The better agreement between TRBJ2-1 and the DNA end casts doubt on the J call. The CDR3 covers 15 residues. CDR1 is SGHNT, CDR2 YYREEE, per germline (reference sequence). CDR3 coding DNA: TGTGCCAGCAGCCGCGCAGGACTAGCGGTCAATGAGCAGTTCTTC. Translation gives CASSRAGLAVNEQFF.

V usage is TRBV2 and J usage is TRBJ2-1, with 8 bases that match TRBD1. Per germline, CDR1 SNHLY and CDR2 FYNNEI. J was trimmed by 2 bases and V by 7 bases; bases with no gene match: 7. This CDR3 has 15 residues. This CDR3 is CASIDRGFTYNEQFF. The CDR3 region has the DNA TGTGCCAGCATTGACAGGGGATTTACCTACAATGAGCAGTTCTTC.

In DNA form, the CDR3 reads TGTGCCAGCTCACCAACGACAGGAATAATGAACACTGAAGCTTTCTTT. Its translation is CASSPTTGIMNTEAFF. This rearrangement joins TRBV18 to TRBJ1-1, with D possibly matching TRBD1 (6 bases). The CDR3 is 16 residues long. The V and J ends lost 2 bases and 0 bases respectively, with 13 bases between them. CDR1 is KGHSH and CDR2 is LQKENI in the germline V gene.

This chain links TRBV30 with TRBJ1-3, with a tentative D call TRBD1 (5 bases). Germline CDR1 reads GTSNPN; CDR2 reads SVGIG (reference sequence). This CDR3 has 16 residues. For the CDR3, the DNA is TGTTCCGCGCGAGACAGATACAGATTCTCTGGAAACACCATATATTTT. The encoded protein is CSARDRYRFSGNTIYF. Supplemented by reference TRBV30 and TRBJ1-3, the full variable domain reads SQTIHQWPATLVQPVGSPLSLECTVEGTSNPNLYWYRQAAGRGLQLLFYSVGIGQISSEVPQNLSASRPQDRQFILSSKKLLLSDSGFYLCSARDRYRFSGNTIYFGEGSWLTVV.

The chain couples TRBV6-6 to TRBJ1-5, with 7 bases lining up with TRBD1. Per germline, CDR1 MNHNY and CDR2 SVGAGI (reference sequence). The CDR3 loop spans 14 amino acids. V was clipped by 5 bases and J by 2 bases; unmatched bases: 3. CDR3 region: CASSRTGGNQPQHF. The DNA for the CDR3 is TGTGCCAGCAGTCGCACAGGGGGCAATCAGCCCCAGCATTTT.

For the CDR3, the DNA is TGTGCCAGCAGCTTGTACAGGGGCATGGATACGCAGTATTTT. This gives the protein CASSLYRGMDTQYF. The rearrangement links TRBV5-8 to TRBJ2-3, with 7 bases aligning to TRBD1. V shed 1 base and J 6 bases; nucleotides not matched to a gene: 5. This CDR3 comprises 14 residues. Germline CDR1 and CDR2: SGHTS and YDEGEE.

The V gene is TRBV6-1, the J gene TRBJ1-2; 12 bases are shared with TRBD1. The V and J ends lost 6 bases and 7 bases, in that order; junction bases with no gene match: 9. The CDR3 runs to 15 residues. The V gene's germline CDR1 is MNHNS and CDR2 SASEGT. The CDR3 bases are TGTGCCAGCAGCTTCCTCGGGACAGGGGGCGCTGGCTACACCTTC. It is translated as CASSFLGTGGAGYTF.

CDR3 sequence: CASSQSGMNTEAFF. CDR3 DNA: TGTGCCAGCAGCCAGTCAGGGATGAACACTGAAGCTTTCTTT. This chain uses TRBV14 with TRBJ1-1; weak D call: TRBD1 (5 bases). The CDR3 runs 14 residues. Trimming left V 3 bases short and J 0 bases short, with 8 bases between. Germline V gene data show CDR1 as SGHDN and CDR2 as FVKESK.

The J gene is TRBJ1-4, the V gene TRBV19, with TRBD1 as a possible D gene (6 bases). V lost 10 bases to trimming and J lost 4 bases, with 16 bases between them. Germline CDR1 is LNHDA and CDR2 is SQIVND (reference sequence). CDR3 length equals 14 residues. The CDR3 DNA reads TGTGCCACCCGCGACCGAGGGGGTAATGAAAAACTGTTTTTT. Protein product: CATRDRGGNEKLFF.

The CDR3 coding sequence is TGTGCCAGCAGTGAGGGGTCGGGGGGTGGTCAAGAGACCCAGTACTTC. Its translation: CASSEGSGGGQETQYF. The chain combines TRBV2 with TRBJ2-5; TRBD2 matches at 7 bases. V shed 3 bases and J 2 bases; nucleotides not matched to a gene: 9. This CDR3 has 16 amino acids. The germline gives CDR1 SNHLY, CDR2 FYNNEI.

This chain links TRBV30 with TRBJ1-5; D may be TRBD1 (6 bases). Germline loops: CDR1 GTSNPN, CDR2 SVGIG (reference sequence). This CDR3 comprises 15 residues. Trimming cost V 2 bases and J 6 bases, with 17 bases left between them. CDR3 region: CAWSLDQGSRQPQHF. As DNA, the CDR3 is TGTGCCTGGAGTCTAGACCAGGGGAGTCGTCAGCCCCAGCATTTT.

The rearrangement joins TRBV7-9 to TRBJ2-7, with D tentatively TRBD2 (6 bases). V was clipped by 5 bases and J by 4 bases, with 12 bases between them. This CDR3 contains 13 residues. Germline CDR1 and CDR2: SEHNR and FQNEAQ (reference sequence). CDR3 protein: CASSLGTYYEQYF. The CDR3 region has the DNA TGTGCCAGCAGCCTGGGGACTTATTACGAGCAGTACTTC.

The chain is built from TRBV7-9 and TRBJ2-1, with D possibly being TRBD2 (5 bases). Trimming took 2 bases from V and 0 from J, leaving 8 bases between them. The CDR3 loop spans 15 amino acids. Looked up from germline, CDR1 is SEHNR and CDR2 is FQNEAQ (reference sequence). The chain's CDR3 is CASSLPTSSYNEQFF. CDR3 DNA sequence: TGTGCCAGCAGCTTACCAACTAGCTCCTACAATGAGCAGTTCTTC.

This clone occurred once. V and J are TRBV29-1 and TRBJ1-4, with a possible D match to TRBD1 (5 bases). Per the germline V gene, CDR1 is SQVTM and CDR2 is ANQGSEA. V lost 5 bases, J lost 7 bases, and 11 bases lay in between. This CDR3 spans 12 amino acids. In DNA, the CDR3 is TGCAGCGTTAGGCAGGGAGGTGAAAAACTGTTTTTT. The encoded protein is CSVRQGGEKLFF. Using reference TRBV29-1 and TRBJ1-4 for the parts outside the CDR3, the full variable domain is SAVISQKPSRDICQRGTSLTIQCQVDSQVTMMFWYRQQPGQSLTLIATANQGSEATYESGFVIDKFPISRPNLTFSTLTVSNMSPEDSSIYLCSVRQGGEKLFFGSGTQLSVL.